This T cell receptor beta chain emerged from a study of T cell repertoires in cytomegalovirus infection. Turning to the study itself: Public signatures in TCR beta pointed to CMV infection and matching HLA type. Overall study results and limits: Clonotypes of TCR beta that were HLA-C-restricted and CMV-specific dominated the ex vivo response. People with CMV and the relevant HLA were identified by cumulative public TCR beta family frequency.

This clonotype was picked up many times. The antigen is unknown. TCRdb analysed the reads with MiXCR anew, one entry per CDR3 protein. The sample lists more than 400,000 distinct CDR3 sequences, approximately 25% occurring once. Germline V gene sequence: CDR1 SGHAT, CDR2 FQNNGV. The CDR3 extends over 15 amino acids. The germline V and J ends were trimmed by 0 bases and 7 bases, with 13 bases remaining between them. What was sequenced was PBMCs. The V and J genes are TRBV11-2 and TRBJ2-4, with D possibly matching TRBD2 (5 bases). This sequence originates from a human donor in good health (CMV status not recorded). Some clones in this sample may be carry-over from other donors' samples. The CDR3 nucleotides read TGTGCCAGCAGCTTAGAGTCGGGAATGGGTAACATTCAGTACTTC. It encodes CASSLESGMGNIQYF.